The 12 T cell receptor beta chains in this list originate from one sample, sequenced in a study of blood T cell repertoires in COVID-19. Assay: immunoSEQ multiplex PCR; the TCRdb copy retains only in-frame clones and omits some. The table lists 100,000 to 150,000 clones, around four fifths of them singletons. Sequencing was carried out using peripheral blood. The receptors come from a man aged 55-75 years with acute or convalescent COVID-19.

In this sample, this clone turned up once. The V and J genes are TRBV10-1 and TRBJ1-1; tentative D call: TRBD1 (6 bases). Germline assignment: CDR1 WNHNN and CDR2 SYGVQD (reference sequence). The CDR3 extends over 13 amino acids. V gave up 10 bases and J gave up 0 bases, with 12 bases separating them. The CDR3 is CANRQEMNTEAFF. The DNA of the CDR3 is TGCGCCAACAGACAGGAGATGAACACTGAAGCTTTCTTT.

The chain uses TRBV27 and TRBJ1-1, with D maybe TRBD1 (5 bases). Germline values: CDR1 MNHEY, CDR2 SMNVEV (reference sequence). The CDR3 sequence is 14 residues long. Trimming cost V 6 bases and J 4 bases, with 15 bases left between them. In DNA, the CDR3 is TGTGCCAGCAGCTACATGGGGGGTGGCACTGAAGCTTTCTTT. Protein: CASSYMGGGTEAFF.

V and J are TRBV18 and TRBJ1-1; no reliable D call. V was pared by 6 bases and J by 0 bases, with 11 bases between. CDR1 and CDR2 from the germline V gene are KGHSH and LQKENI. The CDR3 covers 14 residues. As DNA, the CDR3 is TGTGCCAGCTCGAGGGAACTCATGAACACTGAAGCTTTCTTT. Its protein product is CASSRELMNTEAFF.

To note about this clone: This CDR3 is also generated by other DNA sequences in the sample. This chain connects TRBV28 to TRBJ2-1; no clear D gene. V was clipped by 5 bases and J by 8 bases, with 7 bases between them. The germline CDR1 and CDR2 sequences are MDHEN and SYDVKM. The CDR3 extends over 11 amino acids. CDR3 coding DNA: TGTGCCAGCAGTCCTCGGGATGAGCAGTTCTTC. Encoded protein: CASSPRDEQFF.

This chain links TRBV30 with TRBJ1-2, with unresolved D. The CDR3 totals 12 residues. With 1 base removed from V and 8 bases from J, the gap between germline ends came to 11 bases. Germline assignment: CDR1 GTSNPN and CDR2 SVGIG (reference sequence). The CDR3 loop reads CAWSEAVGGYTF. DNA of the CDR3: TGTGCCTGGAGTGAGGCAGTCGGGGGCTACACCTTC.

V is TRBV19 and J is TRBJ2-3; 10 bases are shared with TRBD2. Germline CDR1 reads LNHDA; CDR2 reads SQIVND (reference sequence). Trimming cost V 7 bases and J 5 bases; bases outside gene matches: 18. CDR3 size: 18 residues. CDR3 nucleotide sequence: TGTGCCAGTACCCCGCCATTTACTAGCGGGGAGGAATTAGATACGCAGTATTTT. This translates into CASTPPFTSGEELDTQYF.

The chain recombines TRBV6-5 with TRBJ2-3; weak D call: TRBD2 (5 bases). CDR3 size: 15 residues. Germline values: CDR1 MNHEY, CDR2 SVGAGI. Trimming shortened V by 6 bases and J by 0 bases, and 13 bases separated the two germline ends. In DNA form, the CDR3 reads TGTGCCAGCAGCCCCCGCGGCGGGAGCACAGATACGCAGTATTTT. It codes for CASSPRGGSTDTQYF.

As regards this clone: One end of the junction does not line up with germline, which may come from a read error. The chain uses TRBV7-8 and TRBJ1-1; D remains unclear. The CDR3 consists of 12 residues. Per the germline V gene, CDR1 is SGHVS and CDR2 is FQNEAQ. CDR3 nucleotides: TGTGCCAGCAGCTTCAGGAACGCTGAAGCTTTCTTT. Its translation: CASSFRNAEAFF. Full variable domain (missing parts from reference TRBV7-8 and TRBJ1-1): GAGVSQSPRYKVAKRGQDVALRCDPISGHVSLFWYQQALGQGPEFLTYFQNEAQLDKSGLPSDRFFAERPEGSVSTLKIQRTQQEDSAVYLCASSFRNAEAFFGQGTRLTVV.

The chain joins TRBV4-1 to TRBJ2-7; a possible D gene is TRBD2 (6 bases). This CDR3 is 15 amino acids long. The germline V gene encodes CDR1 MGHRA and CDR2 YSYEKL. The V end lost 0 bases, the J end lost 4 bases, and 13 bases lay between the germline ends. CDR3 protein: CASSQEPGRDYEQYF. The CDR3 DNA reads TGCGCCAGCAGCCAAGAGCCAGGGCGGGATTACGAGCAGTACTTC.

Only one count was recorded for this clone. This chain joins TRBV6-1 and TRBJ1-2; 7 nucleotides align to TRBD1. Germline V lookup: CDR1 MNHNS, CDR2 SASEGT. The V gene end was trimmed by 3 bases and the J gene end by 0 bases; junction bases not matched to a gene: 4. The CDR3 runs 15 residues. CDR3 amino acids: CASSETGFPNYGYTF. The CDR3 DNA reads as TGTGCCAGCAGTGAGACAGGGTTCCCTAACTATGGCTACACCTTC.

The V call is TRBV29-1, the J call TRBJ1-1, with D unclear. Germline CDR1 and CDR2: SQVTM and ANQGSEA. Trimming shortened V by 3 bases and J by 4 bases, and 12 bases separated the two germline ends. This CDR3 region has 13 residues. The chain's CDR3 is CSVEGTFGTEAFF. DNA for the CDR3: TGCAGCGTTGAGGGCACTTTTGGCACTGAAGCTTTCTTT.

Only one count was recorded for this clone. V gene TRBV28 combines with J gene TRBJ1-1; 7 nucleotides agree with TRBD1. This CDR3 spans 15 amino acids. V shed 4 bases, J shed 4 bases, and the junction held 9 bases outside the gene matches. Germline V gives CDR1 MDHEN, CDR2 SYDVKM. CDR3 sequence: CASSSTPGQLTEAFF. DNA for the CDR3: TGTGCCAGCAGTTCGACCCCGGGACAGCTCACTGAAGCTTTCTTT.